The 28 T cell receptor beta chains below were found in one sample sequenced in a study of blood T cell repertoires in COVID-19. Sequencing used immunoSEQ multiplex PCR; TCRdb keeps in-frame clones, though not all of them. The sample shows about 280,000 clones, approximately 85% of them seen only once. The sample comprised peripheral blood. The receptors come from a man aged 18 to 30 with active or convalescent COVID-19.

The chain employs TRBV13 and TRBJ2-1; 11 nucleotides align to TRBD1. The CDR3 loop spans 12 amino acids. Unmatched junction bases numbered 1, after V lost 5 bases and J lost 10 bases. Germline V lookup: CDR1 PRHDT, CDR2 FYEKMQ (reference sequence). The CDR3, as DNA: TGTGCCAGCAGCGGGGACAGGGGGGAGCAGTTCTTC. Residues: CASSGDRGEQFF.

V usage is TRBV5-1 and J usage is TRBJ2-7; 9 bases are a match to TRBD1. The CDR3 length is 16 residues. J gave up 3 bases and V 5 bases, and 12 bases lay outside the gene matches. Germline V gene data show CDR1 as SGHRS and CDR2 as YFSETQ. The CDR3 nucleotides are TGCGCCAGCAGTGCTTCCACAGGGGGCGCATACTACGAGCAGTACTTC. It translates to CASSASTGGAYYEQYF.

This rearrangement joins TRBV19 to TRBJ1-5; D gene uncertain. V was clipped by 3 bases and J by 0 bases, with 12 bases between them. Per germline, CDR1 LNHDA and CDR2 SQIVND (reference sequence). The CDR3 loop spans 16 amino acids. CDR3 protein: CASSITATYSNQPQHF. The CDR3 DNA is TGTGCCAGTAGTATCACAGCAACATATAGCAATCAGCCCCAGCATTTT.

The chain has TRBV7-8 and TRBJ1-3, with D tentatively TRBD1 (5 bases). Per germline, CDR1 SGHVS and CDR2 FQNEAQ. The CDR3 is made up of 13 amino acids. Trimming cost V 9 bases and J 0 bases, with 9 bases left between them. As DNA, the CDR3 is TGTGCCAGTACACAGGACTCTGGAAACACCATATATTTT. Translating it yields CASTQDSGNTIYF.

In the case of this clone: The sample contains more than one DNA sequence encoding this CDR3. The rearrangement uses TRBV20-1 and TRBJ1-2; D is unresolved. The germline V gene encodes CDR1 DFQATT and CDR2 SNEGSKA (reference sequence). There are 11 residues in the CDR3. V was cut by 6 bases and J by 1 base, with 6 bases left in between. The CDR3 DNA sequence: TGCAGTGCCGGTGGTAACTATGGCTACACCTTC. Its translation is CSAGGNYGYTF.

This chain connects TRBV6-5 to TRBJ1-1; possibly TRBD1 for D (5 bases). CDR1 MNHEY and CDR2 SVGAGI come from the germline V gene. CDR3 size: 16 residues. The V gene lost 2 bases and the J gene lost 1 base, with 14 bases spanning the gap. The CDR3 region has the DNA TGTGCCAGCAGTTACGAAAAACTCACAGGGAACACTGAAGCTTTCTTT. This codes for CASSYEKLTGNTEAFF.

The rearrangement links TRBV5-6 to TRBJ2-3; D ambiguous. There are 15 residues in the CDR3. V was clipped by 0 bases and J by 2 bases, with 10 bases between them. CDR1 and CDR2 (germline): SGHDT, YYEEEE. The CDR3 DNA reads TGTGCCAGCAGCTTGGGTTTCCTAAACACAGATACGCAGTATTTT. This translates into CASSLGFLNTDTQYF.

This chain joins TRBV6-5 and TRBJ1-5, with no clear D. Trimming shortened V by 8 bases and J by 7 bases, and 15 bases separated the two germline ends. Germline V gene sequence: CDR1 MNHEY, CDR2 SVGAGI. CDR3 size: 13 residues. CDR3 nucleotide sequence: TGTGCCAGCGCCTTACGCGGTAAACAGCCCCAGCATTTT. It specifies CASALRGKQPQHF.

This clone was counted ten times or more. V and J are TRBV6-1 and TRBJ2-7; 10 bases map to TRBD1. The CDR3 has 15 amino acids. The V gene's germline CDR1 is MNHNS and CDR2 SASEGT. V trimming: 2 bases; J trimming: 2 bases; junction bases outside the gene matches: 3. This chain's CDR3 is CASSELDRGPYEQYF. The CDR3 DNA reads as TGTGCCAGCAGTGAACTAGACAGGGGGCCCTACGAGCAGTACTTC.

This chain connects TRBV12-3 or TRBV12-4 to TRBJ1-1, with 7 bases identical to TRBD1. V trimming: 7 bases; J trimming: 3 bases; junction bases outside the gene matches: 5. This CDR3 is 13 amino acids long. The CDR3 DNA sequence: TGTGCCAGCAAAGTAACAGGGGACACTGAAGCTTTCTTT. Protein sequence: CASKVTGDTEAFF.

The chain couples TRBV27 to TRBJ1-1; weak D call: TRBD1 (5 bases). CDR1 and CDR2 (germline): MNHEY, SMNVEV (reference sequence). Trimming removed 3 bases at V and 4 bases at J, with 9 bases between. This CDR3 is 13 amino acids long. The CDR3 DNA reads TGTGCCAGCAGTTTGCAGGGAGGCACTGAAGCTTTCTTT. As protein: CASSLQGGTEAFF.

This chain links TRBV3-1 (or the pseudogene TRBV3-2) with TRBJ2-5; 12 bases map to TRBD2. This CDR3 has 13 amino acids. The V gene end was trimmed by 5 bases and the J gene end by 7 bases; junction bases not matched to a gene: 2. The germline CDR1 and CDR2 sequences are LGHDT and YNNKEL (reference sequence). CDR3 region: CASSEGLAGTQYF. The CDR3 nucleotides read TGTGCCAGCAGCGAGGGACTAGCGGGGACCCAGTACTTC.

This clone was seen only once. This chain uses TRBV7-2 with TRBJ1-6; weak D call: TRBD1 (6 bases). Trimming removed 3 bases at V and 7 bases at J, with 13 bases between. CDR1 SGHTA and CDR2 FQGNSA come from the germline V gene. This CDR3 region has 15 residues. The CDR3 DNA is TGTGCCAGCAGCTTGGATTCAGGGGCAAATTCACCCCTCCACTTT. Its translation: CASSLDSGANSPLHF.

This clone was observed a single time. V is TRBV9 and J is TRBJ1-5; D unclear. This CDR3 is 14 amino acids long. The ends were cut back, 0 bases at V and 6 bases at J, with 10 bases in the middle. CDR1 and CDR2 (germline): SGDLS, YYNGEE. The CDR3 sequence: CASSVDFEGQPQHF. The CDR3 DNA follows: TGTGCCAGCAGCGTAGACTTTGAGGGTCAGCCCCAGCATTTT.

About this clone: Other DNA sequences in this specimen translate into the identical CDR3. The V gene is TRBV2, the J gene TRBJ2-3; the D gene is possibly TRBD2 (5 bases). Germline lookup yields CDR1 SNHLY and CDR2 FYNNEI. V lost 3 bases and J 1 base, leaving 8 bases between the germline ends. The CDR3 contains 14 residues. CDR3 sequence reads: CASSDSGGTDTQYF. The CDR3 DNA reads TGTGCCAGCAGTGATTCCGGGGGCACAGATACGCAGTATTTT.

CDR3 DNA: TGCGCCAGCAGCCAAGGGTTTAGCGGGGGAGGTGATTCCTACGAGCAGTACTTC. Residues: CASSQGFSGGGDSYEQYF. The chain links TRBV4-1 to TRBJ2-7; 9 bases match TRBD2. The CDR3 is 18 amino acids. V dropped 1 base and J dropped 1; count of bases not matched to a gene: 11. Germline V gene lookup returns CDR1 MGHRA and CDR2 YSYEKL.

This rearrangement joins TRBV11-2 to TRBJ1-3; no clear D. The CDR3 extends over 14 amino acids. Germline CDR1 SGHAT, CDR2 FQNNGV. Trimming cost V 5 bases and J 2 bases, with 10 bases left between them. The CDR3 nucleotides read TGTGCCAGCAGCCCCCGGGGTCCTGGAAACACCATATATTTT. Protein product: CASSPRGPGNTIYF.

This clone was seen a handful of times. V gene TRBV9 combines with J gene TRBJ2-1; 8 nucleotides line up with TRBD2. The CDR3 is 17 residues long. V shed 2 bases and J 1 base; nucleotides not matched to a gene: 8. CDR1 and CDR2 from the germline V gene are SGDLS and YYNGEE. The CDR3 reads CASSVMGRGVSYNEQFF. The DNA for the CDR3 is TGTGCCAGCAGCGTGATGGGGCGGGGGGTATCCTACAATGAGCAGTTCTTC.

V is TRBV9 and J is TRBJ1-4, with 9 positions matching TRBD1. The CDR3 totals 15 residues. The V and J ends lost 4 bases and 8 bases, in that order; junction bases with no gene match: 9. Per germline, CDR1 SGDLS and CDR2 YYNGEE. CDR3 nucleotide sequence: TGTGCCAGCAGCTCGACAGGGGGGGAAGGGGAAAAACTGTTTTTT. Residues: CASSSTGGEGEKLFF. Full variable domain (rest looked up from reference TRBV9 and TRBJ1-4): DSGVTQTPKHLITATGQRVTLRCSPRSGDLSVYWYQQSLDQGLQFLIQYYNGEERAKGNILERFSAQQFPDLHSELNLSSLELGDSALYFCASSSTGGEGEKLFFGSGTQLSVL.

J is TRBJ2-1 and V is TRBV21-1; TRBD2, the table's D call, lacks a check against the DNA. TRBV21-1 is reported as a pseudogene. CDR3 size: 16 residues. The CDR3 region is CASSNRGWCSYNEQFF. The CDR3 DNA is TGTGCCAGCAGCAACCGGGGATGGTGCTCCTACAATGAGCAGTTCTTC.

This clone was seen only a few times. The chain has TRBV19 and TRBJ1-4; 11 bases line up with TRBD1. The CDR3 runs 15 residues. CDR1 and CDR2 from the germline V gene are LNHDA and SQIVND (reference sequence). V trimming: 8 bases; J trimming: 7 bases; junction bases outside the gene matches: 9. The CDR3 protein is CASGVSGTGGEKLFF. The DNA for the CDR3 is TGTGCCAGTGGGGTCTCCGGGACAGGGGGTGAAAAACTGTTTTTT.

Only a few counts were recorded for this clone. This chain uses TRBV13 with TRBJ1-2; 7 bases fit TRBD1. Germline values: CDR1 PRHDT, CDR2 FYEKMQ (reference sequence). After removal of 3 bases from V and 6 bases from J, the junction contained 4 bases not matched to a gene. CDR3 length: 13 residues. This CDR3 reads CASSLTGTDGYTF. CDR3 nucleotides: TGTGCCAGCAGCTTGACAGGGACTGATGGCTACACCTTC.

As DNA, the CDR3 is TGTGCCAGCAGCGTAGGGCGGGACAGGGAGAGTTACTCCTACAATGAGCAGTTCTTC. Protein product: CASSVGRDRESYSYNEQFF. The chain combines TRBV9 with TRBJ2-1; 9 nucleotides line up with TRBD1. The CDR3 loop spans 19 amino acids. V gave up 0 bases and J gave up 0 bases; unmatched junction bases: 10. CDR1 is SGDLS, CDR2 YYNGEE, per germline.

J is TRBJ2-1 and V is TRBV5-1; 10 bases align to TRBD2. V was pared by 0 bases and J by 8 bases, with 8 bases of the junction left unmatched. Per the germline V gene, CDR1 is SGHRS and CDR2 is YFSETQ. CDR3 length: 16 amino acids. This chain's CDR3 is CASSLVLAGGRDEQFF. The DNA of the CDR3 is TGCGCCAGCAGCTTGGTCTTAGCGGGGGGTCGAGATGAGCAGTTCTTC.

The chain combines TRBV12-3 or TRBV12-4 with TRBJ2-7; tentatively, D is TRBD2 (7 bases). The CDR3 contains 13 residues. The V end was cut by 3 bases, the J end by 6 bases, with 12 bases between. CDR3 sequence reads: CASSFTGGGEQYF. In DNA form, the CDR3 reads TGTGCCAGCAGTTTCACGGGGGGCGGCGAGCAGTACTTC.

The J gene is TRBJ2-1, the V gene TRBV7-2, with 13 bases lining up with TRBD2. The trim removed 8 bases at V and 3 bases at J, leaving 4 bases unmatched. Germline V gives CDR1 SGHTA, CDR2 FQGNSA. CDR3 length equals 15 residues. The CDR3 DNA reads TGTGCCAGCCAGACTAGCGGGGGGATCTACAATGAGCAGTTCTTC. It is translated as CASQTSGGIYNEQFF.

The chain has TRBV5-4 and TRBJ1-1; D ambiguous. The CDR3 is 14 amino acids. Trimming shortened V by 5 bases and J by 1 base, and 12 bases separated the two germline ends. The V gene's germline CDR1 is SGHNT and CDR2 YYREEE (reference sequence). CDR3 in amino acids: CASRRRPTNTEAFF. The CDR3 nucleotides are TGTGCCAGCAGAAGGAGACCGACGAACACTGAAGCTTTCTTT.

The chain's CDR3 is CASSWGQGEITEAFF. CDR3 bases: TGCGCCAGCAGCTGGGGACAGGGGGAGATCACTGAAGCTTTCTTT. V gene TRBV5-1 combines with J gene TRBJ1-1; 11 nucleotides line up with TRBD1. The germline gives CDR1 SGHRS, CDR2 YFSETQ. This CDR3 has 15 amino acids. Germline trimming cut 3 bases from V and 4 bases from J; bases unmatched to any gene: 5.